These T cell receptor beta chains were read from a single sample in a study of spatial heterogeneity in lung cancer. TCRdb passed the 5' RACE reads through MiXCR, listing each CDR3 protein once. The sample has 95,000 to 130,000 distinct CDR3 sequences, over 9% seen once. Sequencing used PBMCs, obtained at follow-up. The receptors originated from a male donor with early-stage non-small cell lung cancer. Both conserved end residues are part of each CDR3. Fields, in order: D gene, V gene, J gene, clone size, CDR3 DNA, CDR3 protein. A D gene is named only where the DNA matches it firmly. Not every row has a clone size; where given, it reads once, few, many or a size class.

d_gene: NA
v_gene: TRBV6-5
j_gene: TRBJ1-1
abundance: few
CDR3nt: TGTGCCAGCATCTCCCGGAGCGGCACTGAAGCTTTCTTT
CDR3aa: CASISRSGTEAFF

d_gene: NA
v_gene: TRBV7-2
j_gene: TRBJ2-5
abundance: few
CDR3nt: TGTGCCAGCAGCTTAGGTCGCCAGTCTTCGACCCAGTACTTC
CDR3aa: CASSLGRQSSTQYF

d_gene: NA
v_gene: TRBV5-1
j_gene: TRBJ1-6
abundance: NA
CDR3nt: TGCGCCAGCAGCTTGGGCTTAGACAGGCAAAATTCACCCCTCCACTTT
CDR3aa: CASSLGLDRQNSPLHF

d_gene: NA
v_gene: TRBV29-1
j_gene: TRBJ1-1
abundance: many
CDR3nt: TGCAGCGTTTTCCAGGGGAACACTGAAGCTTTCTTT
CDR3aa: CSVFQGNTEAFF

d_gene: NA
v_gene: TRBV5-1
j_gene: TRBJ1-1
abundance: NA
CDR3nt: TGCGCCAGCAGAGAAAGAGGGGAAGCTTTCTTT
CDR3aa: CASRERGEAFF

d_gene: NA
v_gene: TRBV3-1
j_gene: TRBJ1-2
abundance: NA
CDR3nt: TGTGCCAGCAGCCAGACAGATAATGGCTACACCTTC
CDR3aa: CASSQTDNGYTF

d_gene: NA
v_gene: TRBV5-1
j_gene: TRBJ2-3
abundance: NA
CDR3nt: TGCGCCAGCAGCACCTTTCGGGGAGAGGCAGATACGCAGTATTTT
CDR3aa: CASSTFRGEADTQYF

d_gene: NA
v_gene: TRBV24-1
j_gene: TRBJ1-3
abundance: NA
CDR3nt: TGTGCCACCAGTGACCTTGGAGACAACTCTGGAAACACCATATATTTT
CDR3aa: CATSDLGDNSGNTIYF

d_gene: NA
v_gene: TRBV7-2
j_gene: TRBJ2-1
abundance: many
CDR3nt: TGTGCCAGCAGCTATCACCCCGGACAAGAACAGTTCTTC
CDR3aa: CASSYHPGQEQFF

d_gene: NA
v_gene: TRBV2
j_gene: TRBJ1-1
abundance: NA
CDR3nt: TGTGCCAGCAGTGAAACGGGGCGGCTACACACTGAAGCTTTCTTT
CDR3aa: CASSETGRLHTEAFF

d_gene: NA
v_gene: TRBV15
j_gene: TRBJ1-2
abundance: NA
CDR3nt: TGTGCCACCAGCAGAGATCAGGGCGGCTATGGCTACACCTTC
CDR3aa: CATSRDQGGYGYTF

d_gene: NA
v_gene: TRBV3-1
j_gene: TRBJ1-2
abundance: few
CDR3nt: TGTGCCAGCAGCCCGACCGGTACGGTATATGGCTACACCTTC
CDR3aa: CASSPTGTVYGYTF

d_gene: NA
v_gene: TRBV3-1
j_gene: TRBJ1-6
abundance: NA
CDR3nt: TGTGCCAGCAGCCAAAAATGGGGGGGTCATTCACCCCTCCACTTT
CDR3aa: CASSQKWGGHSPLHF

d_gene: TRBD1
v_gene: TRBV7-2
j_gene: TRBJ2-1
abundance: many
CDR3nt: TGTGCCAGCAGCCCCGAAGGACAGGGTCGGTTGTTCTTC
CDR3aa: CASSPEGQGRLFF

d_gene: NA
v_gene: TRBV13
j_gene: TRBJ1-4
abundance: NA
CDR3nt: TGTGCCAGCAGCAATCGGGGGAGTGAAAAACTGTTTTTT
CDR3aa: CASSNRGSEKLFF

d_gene: NA
v_gene: TRBV20-1
j_gene: TRBJ2-1
abundance: many
CDR3nt: TGCAGTGCTAGAGGACTAAAAGGTTACAATGAGCAGTTCTTC
CDR3aa: CSARGLKGYNEQFF

d_gene: NA
v_gene: TRBV24-1
j_gene: TRBJ1-2
abundance: NA
CDR3nt: TGTGCCACAAAAGGGGGAAGTCATCGGCAAGTAAATGGCTACACCTTC
CDR3aa: CATKGGSHRQVNGYTF

d_gene: TRBD1
v_gene: TRBV24-1
j_gene: TRBJ2-7
abundance: NA
CDR3nt: TGTGCCACCAGTGAAGGACAGGGCGCCTACGAGCAGTACTTC
CDR3aa: CATSEGQGAYEQYF

d_gene: TRBD1
v_gene: TRBV29-1
j_gene: TRBJ2-4
abundance: many
CDR3nt: TGCAGCGTCGGATACCAGGGGGCAGTTCAGTACTTC
CDR3aa: CSVGYQGAVQYF

d_gene: NA
v_gene: TRBV24-1
j_gene: TRBJ2-1
abundance: few
CDR3nt: TGTGCCACCCTGGGGGGGGCGGGTGAGCAGTTCTTC
CDR3aa: CATLGGAGEQFF

d_gene: NA
v_gene: TRBV20-1
j_gene: TRBJ1-1
abundance: few
CDR3nt: TGCAGTGCTAAAAAGGGAATGAACACTGAAGCTTTCTTT
CDR3aa: CSAKKGMNTEAFF

d_gene: NA
v_gene: TRBV20-1
j_gene: TRBJ2-2
abundance: few
CDR3nt: TGCAGTGCTAGTCGCCAGGAGAACACCGGGGAGCTGTTTTTT
CDR3aa: CSASRQENTGELFF

d_gene: TRBD1
v_gene: TRBV6-6
j_gene: TRBJ1-1
abundance: few
CDR3nt: TGTGCCAGCAGACCCAGGGACAGTTACACTGAAGCTTTCTTT
CDR3aa: CASRPRDSYTEAFF

d_gene: NA
v_gene: TRBV12-3/TRBV12-4
j_gene: TRBJ2-3
abundance: NA
CDR3nt: TGTGCCAGCAGTTTAGGCGTGACGGCAGATACGCAGTATTTT
CDR3aa: CASSLGVTADTQYF

d_gene: NA
v_gene: TRBV9
j_gene: TRBJ1-1
abundance: NA
CDR3nt: TGTGCCAGCAGCCTAAAGATGAACACTGAAGCTTTCTTT
CDR3aa: CASSLKMNTEAFF

d_gene: NA
v_gene: TRBV28
j_gene: TRBJ1-6
abundance: NA
CDR3nt: TGTGCCAGCAGTTTCTCTTACACCTCGAATTCACCCCTCCACTTT
CDR3aa: CASSFSYTSNSPLHF

d_gene: NA
v_gene: TRBV28
j_gene: TRBJ2-2
abundance: NA
CDR3nt: TGTGCCAGCAGCTTGGAATTGGTAGTGCCTTACACCGGGGAGCTGTTTTTT
CDR3aa: CASSLELVVPYTGELFF

d_gene: NA
v_gene: TRBV4-3
j_gene: TRBJ1-2
abundance: NA
CDR3nt: TGCGCCAGCAGCCCCCGGACAGCCTCTAACTATGGCTACACCTTC
CDR3aa: CASSPRTASNYGYTF

d_gene: TRBD2
v_gene: TRBV4-2
j_gene: TRBJ2-3
abundance: many
CDR3nt: TGTGCCAGCAGCCATGTCCCGGGACTAGCGGGGGGACGCACAGATACGCAGTATTTT
CDR3aa: CASSHVPGLAGGRTDTQYF

d_gene: NA
v_gene: TRBV5-1
j_gene: TRBJ1-2
abundance: NA
CDR3nt: TGCGCCAGCAGCTTGGGCCGGCCGGATGGCTACACCTTC
CDR3aa: CASSLGRPDGYTF

d_gene: NA
v_gene: TRBV11-2
j_gene: TRBJ1-1
abundance: NA
CDR3nt: TGTGCCAGCAGCTTAGTAGAAAGAGCCAACACTGAAGCTTTCTTT
CDR3aa: CASSLVERANTEAFF

d_gene: TRBD1
v_gene: TRBV29-1
j_gene: TRBJ1-2
abundance: few
CDR3nt: TGCAGCGTTGAAGTTCCTCCAGGGGGCCAAAACTATGGCTACACCTTC
CDR3aa: CSVEVPPGGQNYGYTF

d_gene: TRBD2
v_gene: TRBV4-3
j_gene: TRBJ2-1
abundance: many
CDR3nt: TGCGCCAGCAGCCAAGAGTCTAGCGGTTACAATGAGCAGTTCTTC
CDR3aa: CASSQESSGYNEQFF

d_gene: NA
v_gene: TRBV9
j_gene: TRBJ2-1
abundance: NA
CDR3nt: TGTGCCAGCAGCGTGGCGGTGAATGAGCAGTTCTTC
CDR3aa: CASSVAVNEQFF

d_gene: NA
v_gene: TRBV6-6
j_gene: TRBJ2-7
abundance: many
CDR3nt: TGTGCCAGCAGTTACACCCCAGACAGCTCCTACGAGCAGTACTTC
CDR3aa: CASSYTPDSSYEQYF

d_gene: TRBD1
v_gene: TRBV12-3/TRBV12-4
j_gene: TRBJ2-2
abundance: NA
CDR3nt: TGTGCCAGCAGACCTAAGACAGGGGGCGGCGGGGAGCTGTTTTTT
CDR3aa: CASRPKTGGGGELFF

d_gene: TRBD2
v_gene: TRBV5-1
j_gene: TRBJ2-3
abundance: NA
CDR3nt: TGCGCCAGCAGCCCCTATAGCGGGGGGGGCACAGATACGCAGTATTTT
CDR3aa: CASSPYSGGGTDTQYF

d_gene: NA
v_gene: TRBV19
j_gene: TRBJ1-2
abundance: NA
CDR3nt: TGTGCCAGTAGTATCTTGGAGGGCTACACCTTC
CDR3aa: CASSILEGYTF

d_gene: NA
v_gene: TRBV9
j_gene: TRBJ2-2
abundance: many
CDR3nt: TGTGCCAGCAGCCCCTCGGCCACCGGGGAGCTGTTTTTT
CDR3aa: CASSPSATGELFF

d_gene: NA
v_gene: TRBV20-1
j_gene: TRBJ1-2
abundance: NA
CDR3nt: TGCAGTGCTGCACAGGTTCGCTATGGCTACACCTTC
CDR3aa: CSAAQVRYGYTF

d_gene: NA
v_gene: TRBV5-1
j_gene: TRBJ2-2
abundance: NA
CDR3nt: TGCGCCAGCAAGATGTTTTCGAACACCGGGGAGCTGTTTTTT
CDR3aa: CASKMFSNTGELFF

d_gene: NA
v_gene: TRBV7-9
j_gene: TRBJ2-5
abundance: NA
CDR3nt: TGTGCCAGCAGCTCGGTGGGGGTAGGCCAAGAGACCCAGTACTTC
CDR3aa: CASSSVGVGQETQYF

d_gene: NA
v_gene: TRBV29-1
j_gene: TRBJ2-3
abundance: few
CDR3nt: TGCAGCGTTGACCGGGGCGGTACAGATACGCAGTATTTT
CDR3aa: CSVDRGGTDTQYF

d_gene: TRBD1
v_gene: TRBV6-5
j_gene: TRBJ2-3
abundance: few
CDR3nt: TGTGCCAGCAGTCCCGGGACAGCCATCGGTACACGCACAGATACGCAGTATTTT
CDR3aa: CASSPGTAIGTRTDTQYF

d_gene: TRBD1
v_gene: TRBV9
j_gene: TRBJ1-1
abundance: many
CDR3nt: TGTGCCAGCAGCGCTAAAGCCGGGGACAGGGGGCTTTTGGGTGAAGCTTTCTTT
CDR3aa: CASSAKAGDRGLLGEAFF

d_gene: NA
v_gene: TRBV12-3/TRBV12-4
j_gene: TRBJ1-1
abundance: many
CDR3nt: TGTGCCAGCACCCCGGAAGGGAACACTGAAGCTTTCTTT
CDR3aa: CASTPEGNTEAFF

d_gene: TRBD1
v_gene: TRBV6-5
j_gene: TRBJ1-6
abundance: few
CDR3nt: TGTGCCAGCGAGGCCAGGGGGGTCACCGGTTCACCCCTCCACTTT
CDR3aa: CASEARGVTGSPLHF

d_gene: NA
v_gene: TRBV20-1
j_gene: TRBJ2-1
abundance: NA
CDR3nt: TGCAGTGCTCGGCGGGGCGGAGGAGCGGAAGGGCAGTTCTTC
CDR3aa: CSARRGGGAEGQFF

d_gene: TRBD2
v_gene: TRBV6-1
j_gene: TRBJ2-3
abundance: NA
CDR3nt: TGTGCCAGCAGACAACTAGCGGGGGTTACAGATACGCAGTATTTT
CDR3aa: CASRQLAGVTDTQYF

d_gene: NA
v_gene: TRBV28
j_gene: TRBJ2-5
abundance: many
CDR3nt: TGTGCCAGCAGTTTATACCGGGGAGAAGAGACCCAGTACTTC
CDR3aa: CASSLYRGEETQYF

d_gene: NA
v_gene: TRBV3-1
j_gene: TRBJ2-2
abundance: NA
CDR3nt: TGTGCCAGCAGCCACTGGGGATCGACGAACACCGGGGAGCTGTTTTTT
CDR3aa: CASSHWGSTNTGELFF

d_gene: NA
v_gene: TRBV7-3
j_gene: TRBJ1-2
abundance: NA
CDR3nt: TGTGCCAGCAGTTTATCACCTGGGACCTATGGCTACACCTTC
CDR3aa: CASSLSPGTYGYTF

d_gene: NA
v_gene: TRBV20-1
j_gene: TRBJ1-2
abundance: NA
CDR3nt: TGCAGTGCTAGAAGGGACGGGGCCTCCTATGGCTACACCTTC
CDR3aa: CSARRDGASYGYTF

d_gene: NA
v_gene: TRBV5-1
j_gene: TRBJ2-3
abundance: NA
CDR3nt: TGCGCCAGCAGCTTTGTGGTTGCAGATACGCAGTATTTT
CDR3aa: CASSFVVADTQYF